A single sample gave rise to the 22 T cell receptor beta chains below, sequenced in a study of beta chain features in type 1 diabetes. Expressed TCRB transcripts were sequenced because the isolated RNA had all been reverse transcribed beforehand. Some clones are missing from TCRdb's copy, which holds only in-frame ones; the method was immunoSEQ multiplex PCR. The table lists 240,000 or so clones, roughly two thirds of them singletons. The sequencing sample was made of naive CD4+ T cells from blood. Receptor source: a man younger than 40 in good health.

V is TRBV11-3 and J is TRBJ2-3; D ambiguous. The V end was cut by 6 bases, the J end by 8 bases, with 6 bases between. CDR3 length equals 10 residues. Germline CDR1 is SGHNT and CDR2 is YENEEA. CDR3 sequence (DNA): TGTGCCAGCAGGCTCTTTACGCAGTATTTT. Amino acids: CASRLFTQYF.

This clone was recorded a few times. V gene TRBV28 combines with J gene TRBJ2-1; TRBD2 matches at 13 bases. Germline CDR1 MDHEN, CDR2 SYDVKM. The CDR3 is 17 residues long. The V segment lost 8 bases and the J segment 4 bases; nucleotides outside the gene matches: 11. The CDR3 protein is CASPPLAGGPGYNEQFF. The DNA of the CDR3 is TGTGCCAGCCCGCCACTAGCGGGAGGGCCAGGTTACAATGAGCAGTTCTTC.

The rearrangement links TRBV9 to TRBJ1-2; D might be TRBD1 (6 bases). V was pared by 0 bases and J by 6 bases, with 9 bases between. The CDR3 runs 13 residues. Per germline, CDR1 SGDLS and CDR2 YYNGEE. CDR3 bases: TGTGCCAGCAGCGTAGCCCAGGGGAATGGCTACACCTTC. Protein: CASSVAQGNGYTF.

The V call is TRBV9, the J call TRBJ2-3; 11 nucleotides match TRBD2. V lost 4 bases and J lost 0; bases outside the gene matches: 7. Looked up from germline, CDR1 is SGDLS and CDR2 is YYNGEE. The CDR3 covers 17 residues. The CDR3, as DNA: TGTGCCAGCAGCATCCGGACTAGCGGGTTTAGCACAGATACGCAGTATTTT. Translated: CASSIRTSGFSTDTQYF.

The CDR3 loop is CAWTQPRNSPLHF. In nucleotides, the CDR3 is TGTGCCTGGACCCAACCACGGAATTCACCCCTCCACTTT. This rearrangement joins TRBV30 to TRBJ1-6; D gene ambiguous. CDR3 length equals 13 residues. CDR1 and CDR2 (germline): GTSNPN, SVGIG (reference sequence). Trimming took off 4 bases at V and 7 bases at J, with 11 bases between the two ends.

The chain has TRBV7-2 and TRBJ1-1; TRBD1 is a possible D gene (5 bases). Deletions cut 5 bases from V and 11 bases from J, with 12 bases between. Germline lookup yields CDR1 SGHTA and CDR2 FQGNSA. The CDR3 sequence is 11 residues long. The CDR3 nucleotides read TGTGCCAGCAGCCCCGAGAACAGGGCTTTCTTT. Its translation: CASSPENRAFF. The variable domain in full, completed from reference TRBV7-2 and TRBJ1-1, reads GAGVSQSPSNKVTEKGKDVELRCDPISGHTALYWYRQSLGQGLEFLIYFQGNSAPDKSGLPSDRFSAERTGGSVSTLTIQRTQQEDSAVYLCASSPENRAFFGQGTRLTVV.

Concerning this clone: Other nucleotide sequences from this sample produce the same CDR3. V is TRBV30 and J is TRBJ2-2; D is undetermined. Germline values: CDR1 GTSNPN, CDR2 SVGIG (reference sequence). The CDR3 has 14 amino acids. Between the trimmed V and J ends, which lost 1 base and 1 base, there was a span of 7 bases. The DNA for the CDR3 is TGTGCCTGGAGTGGAACGGTGAACACCGGGGAGCTGTTTTTT. It specifies CAWSGTVNTGELFF.

The J gene is TRBJ2-7, the V gene TRBV6-6; D perhaps matches TRBD2 (5 bases). V lost 6 bases to trimming and J lost 2 bases, with 11 bases between them. The V gene's germline CDR1 is MNHNY and CDR2 SVGAGI (reference sequence). This CDR3 is 13 amino acids long. This CDR3 reads CASRLDLAYEQYF. The CDR3 DNA reads TGTGCCAGCAGACTAGACTTAGCCTACGAGCAGTACTTC.

The chain links TRBV28 to TRBJ2-7; D call uncertain. The V end was cut by 6 bases, the J end by 0 bases, with 9 bases between. The CDR3 runs 13 residues. Per germline, CDR1 MDHEN and CDR2 SYDVKM. CDR3 amino acids: CASSTPGSYEQYF. The CDR3 nucleotides are TGTGCCAGCAGCACACCCGGCTCCTACGAGCAGTACTTC.

The chain carries TRBV29-1 and TRBJ1-2; D is unclear. The CDR3 totals 11 residues. The germline gives CDR1 SQVTM, CDR2 ANQGSEA. Trimming removed 3 bases at V and 7 bases at J, with 9 bases between. CDR3 nucleotides: TGCAGCGTTGATATGGGGTGTGGCTACACCTTC. Translation gives CSVDMGCGYTF.

The rearrangement uses TRBV9 and TRBJ2-5, with D hard to call. The germline CDR1 and CDR2 sequences are SGDLS and YYNGEE. This CDR3 comprises 14 residues. Trimming cost V 2 bases and J 2 bases, with 10 bases left between them. The CDR3 region has the DNA TGTGCCAGCAGCGTGAGTACTAAACAAGAGACCCAGTACTTC. Translating gives CASSVSTKQETQYF.

With regard to this clone: Other nucleotide sequences from this sample produce the same CDR3. The chain combines TRBV30 with TRBJ2-3; perhaps TRBD2 as D (6 bases). CDR1 is GTSNPN and CDR2 is SVGIG in the germline V gene (reference sequence). The CDR3 has 14 residues. The V end was cut by 3 bases, the J end by 2 bases, with 12 bases between. As DNA, the CDR3 is TGTGCCTGGAGCCGGGACTCCTACACAGATACGCAGTATTTT. This encodes CAWSRDSYTDTQYF.

The chain combines TRBV15 with TRBJ2-4; D is possibly TRBD2 (6 bases). V was clipped by 1 base and J by 0 bases, with 13 bases between them. This CDR3 has 17 amino acids. Germline assignment: CDR1 LNHNV and CDR2 YYDKDF (reference sequence). CDR3 DNA sequence: TGTGCCACCAGCAGAGTTCGACTAGACTTAGCCAAAAACATTCAGTACTTC. Its protein is CATSRVRLDLAKNIQYF.

V gene TRBV30 combines with J gene TRBJ2-1, with unresolved D. Germline V gene data show CDR1 as GTSNPN and CDR2 as SVGIG (reference sequence). Trimming took off 2 bases at V and 0 bases at J, with 8 bases between the two ends. The CDR3 totals 14 residues. The CDR3, as DNA: TGTGCCTGGAGTCGGATGAGCTCCTACAATGAGCAGTTCTTC. It translates to CAWSRMSSYNEQFF.

The CDR3 DNA sequence: TGTGCCAGCAGCTTAGACAGGGTTGGAAACACCATATATTTT. Protein: CASSLDRVGNTIYF. The genes are TRBV7-9 and TRBJ1-3; possible D gene TRBD1, 6 bases. V was shortened by 1 base and J by 3 bases, with 7 bases between the two germline ends. The V gene's germline CDR1 is SEHNR and CDR2 FQNEAQ (reference sequence). This CDR3 comprises 14 residues. Using reference TRBV7-9 and TRBJ1-3 for the parts outside the CDR3, the full variable domain is DTGVSQNPRHKITKRGQNVTFRCDPISEHNRLYWYRQTLGQGPEFLTYFQNEAQLEKSRLLSDRFSAERPKGSFSTLEIQRTEQGDSAMYLCASSLDRVGNTIYFGEGSWLTVV.

The chain links TRBV7-2 to TRBJ2-1; D gene uncertain. The CDR3 runs 12 residues. CDR1 and CDR2 from the germline V gene are SGHTA and FQGNSA. Trimming removed 1 base from V and 10 bases from J, with 8 bases in between. The chain's CDR3 is CASSLETGEQFF. CDR3 DNA: TGTGCCAGCAGCTTAGAGACTGGAGAGCAGTTCTTC. Based on the CDR3 plus reference TRBV7-2 and TRBJ2-1, the full variable domain is GAGVSQSPSNKVTEKGKDVELRCDPISGHTALYWYRQSLGQGLEFLIYFQGNSAPDKSGLPSDRFSAERTGGSVSTLTIQRTQQEDSAVYLCASSLETGEQFFGPGTRLTVL.

This chain connects TRBV7-2 to TRBJ2-7; 15 nucleotides agree with TRBD2. V dropped 5 bases and J dropped 4; count of bases not matched to a gene: 6. The germline V gene encodes CDR1 SGHTA and CDR2 FQGNSA. The CDR3 length is 16 residues. In DNA, the CDR3 is TGTGCCAGCAGCCACGGACTAGCGGGAGGGAAGTACGAGCAGTACTTC. Its protein product is CASSHGLAGGKYEQYF.

The chain has TRBV29-1 and TRBJ2-1, with TRBD2 as a possible D gene (6 bases). Germline loops: CDR1 SQVTM, CDR2 ANQGSEA. This CDR3 region has 13 residues. The ends were cut back, 7 bases at V and 0 bases at J, with 10 bases in the middle. The CDR3 protein is CSAVTSSYNEQFF. CDR3 DNA: TGCAGCGCCGTGACTAGCTCCTACAATGAGCAGTTCTTC.

J is TRBJ2-4 and V is TRBV6-5; D gene unclear. The V end was cut by 6 bases, the J end by 4 bases, with 10 bases between. This CDR3 has 13 residues. Germline V gene data show CDR1 as MNHEY and CDR2 as SVGAGI. The CDR3 coding sequence is TGTGCCAGCAGACCCGGCTGGAAAAACATTCAGTACTTC. Protein product: CASRPGWKNIQYF.

This rearrangement joins TRBV25-1 to TRBJ1-2, with D perhaps TRBD1 (5 bases). The CDR3 covers 11 residues. V lost 2 bases, J lost 7 bases, and 5 bases lay in between. Looked up from germline, CDR1 is MGHDK and CDR2 is SYGVNS. The CDR3 loop is CASSERGGYTF. As DNA, the CDR3 is TGTGCCAGCAGTGAAAGGGGTGGCTACACCTTC.

This clone was observed a few times. The chain recombines TRBV30 with TRBJ2-4, with a tentative D call TRBD2 (6 bases). Germline loops: CDR1 GTSNPN, CDR2 SVGIG (reference sequence). V gave up 0 bases and J gave up 8 bases, with 8 bases separating them. The CDR3 consists of 12 residues. The CDR3 coding sequence is TGTGCCTGGAGTGTCAGGGAGGACATTCAGTACTTC. Residues: CAWSVREDIQYF.

The sample holds a few counts of this clone. This chain connects TRBV29-1 to TRBJ1-1; the match to TRBD1 covers 7 bases. The germline gives CDR1 SQVTM, CDR2 ANQGSEA. J lost 1 base, V lost 6 bases, and 5 bases had no gene match. The CDR3 is made up of 13 amino acids. CDR3 coding DNA: TGCAGCGTGCGACAGGGATCGAACACTGAAGCTTTCTTT. Protein product: CSVRQGSNTEAFF.